The entry below gives a single T cell receptor beta chain sequence along with its context. CDR1 is LGHDT, CDR2 YNNKEL, per germline (reference sequence). V lost 0 bases to trimming and J lost 4 bases, with 16 bases between them. This CDR3 comprises 16 residues. This sample was included in a study of control samples from healthy donors and cancer patients. Libraries were prepared by immunoSEQ multiplex PCR; TCRdb keeps only in-frame clonotypes and omits some of them. The data contain some 130,000 clones, over 75% of them singletons. The chain has TRBV3-1 (or the pseudogene TRBV3-2) and TRBJ2-7; D ambiguous. The TCR was taken from a man aged 40-49 years in good health. Sequenced input: blood. The CDR3 DNA is TGTGCCAGCAGCCAAGATCCCAGCAGGCTAGGGTACGAGCAGTACTTC. The encoded protein is CASSQDPSRLGYEQYF.